Following are 6 T cell receptor beta chains from one sample sequenced in a study of blood T cell repertoires in COVID-19. Profiling relied on immunoSEQ multiplex PCR, and the TCRdb table lists in-frame clones only, not all of them. The sample has about 160,000 clones; 80% are singletons. The sample was PBMCs or T cells enriched from blood (not recorded which). The receptors stem from a woman aged 55-70 years who had recovered from COVID-19.

The CDR3 here is CASSKHAGTSPDTQYF. CDR3 bases: TGTGCCAGCAGCAAGCATGCCGGGACTAGCCCAGATACGCAGTATTTT. The rearrangement joins TRBV3-1 (or the pseudogene TRBV3-2) to TRBJ2-3; 9 nucleotides line up with TRBD2. Germline V CDR1 and CDR2: LGHDT, YNNKEL (reference sequence). The CDR3 is 16 amino acids. V was pared by 5 bases and J by 4 bases, with 10 bases of the junction left unmatched.

The CDR3: CASSTGTANSPLHF. In DNA, the CDR3 is TGCGCCAGCAGTACCGGGACAGCTAATTCACCCCTCCACTTT. The J gene is TRBJ1-6, the V gene TRBV10-2, with 7 bases fitting TRBD1. J lost 6 bases, V lost 5 bases, and 4 bases had no gene match. There are 14 residues in the CDR3. Germline CDR1 and CDR2: WSHSY and SAAADI.

This clone was detected only once. This sequence joins TRBV7-6 and TRBJ2-1; TRBD1 matches 7 bases. V shed 0 bases and J 2 bases; nucleotides not matched to a gene: 4. CDR3 length: 16 residues. Germline CDR1 reads SGHVS; CDR2 reads FNYEAQ. This CDR3 reads CASSLARGQTYNEQFF. The CDR3 region has the DNA TGTGCCAGCAGCTTAGCAAGGGGACAGACCTACAATGAGCAGTTCTTC.

The CDR3 DNA reads as TGCGCCAGCAGCCAAGAACCGGTTAGCTATGGCTACACCTTC. It encodes CASSQEPVSYGYTF. This chain links TRBV4-1 with TRBJ1-2; no clear D. V lost 0 bases to trimming and J lost 4 bases, with 9 bases between them. This CDR3 region has 14 residues. CDR1 is MGHRA, CDR2 YSYEKL, per germline.

The V and J genes are TRBV3-1 (or the pseudogene TRBV3-2) and TRBJ1-1, with D possibly being TRBD1 (6 bases). The V end lost 3 bases, the J end lost 5 bases, and 10 bases lay between the germline ends. Germline-derived CDR1 and CDR2 are LGHDT and YNNKEL (reference sequence). This CDR3 is built from 13 residues. Here the CDR3 reads CASSQGARTEAFF. The CDR3 DNA reads TGTGCCAGCAGCCAGGGGGCGAGAACTGAAGCTTTCTTT.

This chain joins TRBV4-1 and TRBJ1-5; 10 bases line up with TRBD1. The trim removed 4 bases at V and 0 bases at J, leaving 6 bases unmatched. The germline gives CDR1 MGHRA, CDR2 YSYEKL. This CDR3 has 17 amino acids. CDR3 DNA: TGCGCCAGCAGCCTTACTGGACAGGGGGATAGCAATCAGCCCCAGCATTTT. It yields the protein CASSLTGQGDSNQPQHF.